Following are 16 T cell receptor beta chains from one sample sequenced in a study of yellow fever vaccine responses in identical twins. MiXCR was run by TCRdb on the RT-PCR reads, yielding one entry per CDR3 protein. The table has 18,000 or so distinct CDR3 sequences, just over 60% seen once. The material was T cells from blood (PBMCs), unsorted or a sorted subset (not recorded which), obtained before or after yellow fever vaccination (not recorded which). These receptors were collected from a woman younger than 35 who received the yellow fever vaccine.

The genes are TRBV5-1 and TRBJ2-7; D possibly corresponds to TRBD1 (5 bases). V lost 8 bases, J lost 0 bases, and 18 bases lay in between. CDR3 size: 15 residues. CDR1 and CDR2 (germline): SGHRS, YFSETQ. CDR3 in amino acids: CARRPFGHSSYEQYV. CDR3 coding DNA: TGCGCCAGAAGGCCCTTCGGACACAGCTCCTACGAGCAGTACGTC.

V usage is TRBV6-1 and J usage is TRBJ1-1; D not certain. Germline-derived CDR1 and CDR2 are MNHNS and SASEGT. The CDR3 is 13 residues long. The ends were cut back, 1 base at V and 0 bases at J, with 3 bases in the middle. The CDR3 DNA reads as TGTGCCAGCAGTGAAGTGATGAACACTGAAGCTTTCTTT. As protein: CASSEVMNTEAFF.

The V call is TRBV11-3, the J call TRBJ2-7, with D unclear. Germline lookup yields CDR1 SGHNT and CDR2 YENEEA. The CDR3 is made up of 13 amino acids. V was cut by 1 base and J by 3 bases, with 7 bases left in between. CDR3 in amino acids: CASSLGDHYEQYF. The DNA for the CDR3 is TGTGCCAGCAGCTTAGGGGATCACTACGAGCAGTACTTC.

The chain couples TRBV13 to TRBJ1-5; 10 bases are a match to TRBD1. Trimming at V came to 6 bases and at J to 7 bases, leaving 9 bases not matched to a gene. The CDR3 extends over 15 amino acids. CDR1 and CDR2 (germline): PRHDT, FYEKMQ (reference sequence). In nucleotides, the CDR3 is TGTGCCAGCAGGGGACAGACAGGGGGCGTACAGCCCCAGCATTTT. Residues: CASRGQTGGVQPQHF.

The CDR3 loop is CASSRSSYEQYF. CDR3 coding DNA: TGTGCCAGCAGCCGTAGCTCCTACGAGCAGTACTTC. The V gene is TRBV12-3 or TRBV12-4, the J gene TRBJ2-7; no clear D gene. V gave up 6 bases and J gave up 0 bases, with 6 bases separating them. The CDR3 consists of 12 residues.

This clonotype was seen more than once but under ten times. In DNA form, the CDR3 reads TGTGCCAGCAGCTTAGTCACGGGTGAGCAGTTCTTC. Translated, it gives CASSLVTGEQFF. The chain employs TRBV11-2 and TRBJ2-1, with D unclear. Germline lookup yields CDR1 SGHAT and CDR2 FQNNGV. CDR3 size: 12 residues. The V end was cut by 1 base, the J end by 9 bases, with 7 bases between. The full variable domain, completed using reference TRBV11-2 and TRBJ2-1, is EAGVAQSPRYKIIEKRQSVAFWCNPISGHATLYWYQQILGQGPKLLIQFQNNGVVDDSQLPKDRFSAERLKGVDSTLKIQPAKLEDSAVYLCASSLVTGEQFFGPGTRLTVL.

V gene TRBV11-3 combines with J gene TRBJ1-5; perhaps TRBD1 as D (6 bases). CDR1 is SGHNT, CDR2 YENEEA, per germline. The length of the CDR3 is 14 residues. V lost 4 bases and J lost 9, with 16 bases in between. The CDR3 region has the DNA TGTGCCAGCAGCTCTGGGGAGGGGGTCCGGCCCCAGCATTTT. This sequence encodes CASSSGEGVRPQHF.

The chain links TRBV10-3 to TRBJ2-1; possibly TRBD1 for D (6 bases). The CDR3 runs to 14 residues. V shed 5 bases and J shed 7 bases, with 15 bases lying between them. Germline CDR1 is ENHRY and CDR2 is SYGVKD. The CDR3 DNA reads as TGTGCCATCAGTTTGAACAGGGTGGGGAATGAGCAGTTCTTC. Its protein product is CAISLNRVGNEQFF.

The V gene is TRBV6-4, the J gene TRBJ1-2; tentative D call: TRBD1 (6 bases). The V end lost 0 bases, the J end lost 7 bases, and 9 bases lay between the germline ends. This CDR3 is built from 13 residues. Germline lookup yields CDR1 MRHNA and CDR2 SNTAGT. CDR3 nucleotides: TGTGCCAGCAGTGACTCTACAGGGAGTGGCTACACCTTC. It is translated as CASSDSTGSGYTF.

CDR3 nucleotide sequence: TGCAGTGCTCCAATCACAGATACGCAGTATTTT. The encoded protein is CSAPITDTQYF. V gene TRBV20-1 combines with J gene TRBJ2-3; no firm D call. V lost 5 bases, J lost 2 bases, and 5 bases lay in between. The CDR3 extends over 11 amino acids. The germline gives CDR1 DFQATT, CDR2 SNEGSKA (reference sequence).

The chain uses TRBV29-1 and TRBJ2-1; D perhaps matches TRBD1 (5 bases). The germline V gene has CDR1 SQVTM and CDR2 ANQGSEA. V lost 8 bases and J lost 4, with 9 bases in between. The CDR3 is made up of 11 amino acids. The CDR3: CSKTVYNEQFF. The CDR3 nucleotides read TGCAGCAAGACAGTTTACAATGAGCAGTTCTTC.

This chain connects TRBV11-3 to TRBJ1-3; 9 bases align to TRBD1. Germline loops: CDR1 SGHNT, CDR2 YENEEA. The CDR3 spans 17 residues. J gave up 2 bases and V 3 bases, and 8 bases lay outside the gene matches. The CDR3 DNA reads as TGTGCCAGCAGCTTCCGGACAGGGGCACAAGCTGGAAACACCATATATTTT. It specifies CASSFRTGAQAGNTIYF.

The chain joins TRBV3-1 to TRBJ1-1, with a weak D call TRBD1 (6 bases). The germline V gene has CDR1 LGHDT and CDR2 YNNKEL (reference sequence). The CDR3 is 15 amino acids. The V end lost 4 bases, the J end lost 0 bases, and 12 bases lay between the germline ends. CDR3 amino acids: CASSPRDTLNTEAFF. The CDR3 bases are TGTGCCAGCAGCCCGCGGGACACCTTGAACACTGAAGCTTTCTTT.

There are a few counts of this clonotype. The V call is TRBV29-1, the J call TRBJ1-1, with D perhaps matching TRBD1 (5 bases). CDR3 length: 13 residues. V dropped 4 bases and J dropped 7 bases, with 16 bases sitting between them. Germline CDR1 and CDR2: SQVTM and ANQGSEA. The CDR3, as DNA: TGCAGCGTTGGGAGAGGGGATGGAGGTGAAGCTTTCTTT. It specifies CSVGRGDGGEAFF.

In this sample, this clonotype turned up a few times. The chain is built from TRBV20-1 and TRBJ1-5; D is unresolved. Trimming cost V 1 base and J 4 bases, with 8 bases left between them. This CDR3 has 13 amino acids. The germline V gene has CDR1 DFQATT and CDR2 SNEGSKA (reference sequence). The CDR3 DNA follows: TGCAGTGCTAGAGTCGCCGGGAATCAGCCCCAGCATTTT. Its translation is CSARVAGNQPQHF.

The sample holds a few counts of this clonotype. J is TRBJ2-2 and V is TRBV10-3; no definite D call. This CDR3 spans 14 amino acids. CDR1 ENHRY and CDR2 SYGVKD come from the germline V gene. V lost 6 bases and J lost 1, with 9 bases in between. The CDR3 DNA is TGTGCCATCAGCGGAGCAGGGAACACCGGGGAGCTGTTTTTT. Translating it yields CAISGAGNTGELFF.